This T cell receptor beta chain originates from a study of regulatory T cells in long-lasting Graves disease. Trimming pared 0 bases from V and 11 bases from J, leaving 11 bases between. Germline CDR1 and CDR2: SGHAT and FQNNGV. This CDR3 has 12 residues. The time point here: persistent/refractory GD, antithyroid drugs over 5 years with positive TRAb. There was RNA extracted from PBMCs, and the TCR library was made from it. TCR beta libraries were built with iRepertoire HTBI primers and Arm-PCR of CDR3 regions. A single record per CDR3 protein comes from TCRdb applying MiXCR to the multiplex PCR reads. The data contain 300,000 to 400,000 distinct CDR3 sequences, about 20% of them singletons. Points from the study as a whole: The study found TRBV28, TRBJ1-2 and TRBJ2-5 favored in persistent disease.

This clonotype was observed many times. Its antigen remains unidentified. The V and J genes are TRBV11-2 and TRBJ2-7; D call uncertain. Specimen: peripheral blood mononuclear cells (PBMCs), collected when the disease was refractory, from a patient treated with antithyroid drugs. The sequence came from a female donor with Graves disease. The CDR3 sequence is CASSLDRRPEYF. As DNA, the CDR3 is TGTGCCAGCAGCTTAGATCGGCGGCCTGAGTACTTC.